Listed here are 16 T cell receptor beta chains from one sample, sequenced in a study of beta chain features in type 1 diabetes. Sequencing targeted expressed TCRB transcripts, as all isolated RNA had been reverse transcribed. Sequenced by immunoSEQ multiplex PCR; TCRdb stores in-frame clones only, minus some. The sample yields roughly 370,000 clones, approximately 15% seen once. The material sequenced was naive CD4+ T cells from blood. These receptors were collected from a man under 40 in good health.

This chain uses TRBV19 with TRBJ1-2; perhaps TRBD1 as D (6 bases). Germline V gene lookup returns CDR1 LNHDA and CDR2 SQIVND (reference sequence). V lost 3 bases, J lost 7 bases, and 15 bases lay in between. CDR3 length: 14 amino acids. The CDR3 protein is CASSIPTGRIGYTF. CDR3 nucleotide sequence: TGTGCCAGTAGTATCCCCACAGGGCGAATTGGCTACACCTTC.

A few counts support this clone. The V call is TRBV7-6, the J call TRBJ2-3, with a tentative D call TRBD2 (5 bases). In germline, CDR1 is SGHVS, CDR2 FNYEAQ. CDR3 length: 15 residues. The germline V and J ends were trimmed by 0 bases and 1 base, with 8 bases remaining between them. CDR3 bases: TGTGCCAGCAGCTTAGCCGACGGGGGCACAGATACGCAGTATTTT. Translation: CASSLADGGTDTQYF.

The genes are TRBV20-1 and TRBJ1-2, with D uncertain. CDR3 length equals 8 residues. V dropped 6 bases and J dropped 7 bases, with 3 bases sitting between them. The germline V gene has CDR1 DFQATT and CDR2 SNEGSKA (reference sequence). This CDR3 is CSAGGYTF. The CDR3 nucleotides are TGCAGTGCCGGTGGCTACACCTTC.

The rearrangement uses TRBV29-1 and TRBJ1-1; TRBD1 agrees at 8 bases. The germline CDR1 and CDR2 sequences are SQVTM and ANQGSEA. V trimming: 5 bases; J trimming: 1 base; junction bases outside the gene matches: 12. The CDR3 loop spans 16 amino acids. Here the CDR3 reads CSVHPRKTGGNTEAFF. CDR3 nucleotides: TGCAGCGTTCACCCAAGGAAAACAGGGGGGAACACTGAAGCTTTCTTT.

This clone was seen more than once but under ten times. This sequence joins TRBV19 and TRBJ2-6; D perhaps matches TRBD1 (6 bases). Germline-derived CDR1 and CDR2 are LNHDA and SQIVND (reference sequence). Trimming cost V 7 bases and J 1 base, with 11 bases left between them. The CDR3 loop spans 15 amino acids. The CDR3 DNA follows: TGTGCCAGTACTCCAACAGGGTCTGGGGCCAACGTCCTGACTTTC. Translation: CASTPTGSGANVLTF.

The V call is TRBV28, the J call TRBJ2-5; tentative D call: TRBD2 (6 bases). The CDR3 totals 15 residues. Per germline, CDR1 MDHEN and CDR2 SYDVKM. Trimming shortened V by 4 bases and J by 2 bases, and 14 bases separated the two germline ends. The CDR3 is CASSSPHSGQETQYF. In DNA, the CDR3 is TGTGCCAGCAGTTCCCCCCATAGCGGACAAGAGACCCAGTACTTC.

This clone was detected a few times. CDR3: CASRGSGNTIYF. As DNA, the CDR3 is TGTGCCAGCAGGGGCTCTGGAAACACCATATATTTT. The chain couples TRBV9 to TRBJ1-3; D is unclear. The CDR3 spans 12 residues. Germline V CDR1 and CDR2: SGDLS, YYNGEE. Deletions cut 5 bases from V and 0 bases from J, with 3 bases between.

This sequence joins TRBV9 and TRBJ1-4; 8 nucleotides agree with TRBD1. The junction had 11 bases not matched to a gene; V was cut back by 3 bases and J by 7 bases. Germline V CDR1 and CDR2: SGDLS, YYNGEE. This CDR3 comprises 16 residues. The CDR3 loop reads CASSGRDRGVGEKLFF. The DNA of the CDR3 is TGTGCCAGCAGCGGGCGCGACAGGGGTGTCGGTGAAAAACTGTTTTTT.

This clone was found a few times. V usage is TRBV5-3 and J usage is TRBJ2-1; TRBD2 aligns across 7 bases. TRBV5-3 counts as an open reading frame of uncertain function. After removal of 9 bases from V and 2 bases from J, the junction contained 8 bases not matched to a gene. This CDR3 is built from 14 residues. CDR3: CATLGLAAYNEQFF. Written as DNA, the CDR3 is TGTGCCACACTGGGCCTAGCGGCCTACAATGAGCAGTTCTTC.

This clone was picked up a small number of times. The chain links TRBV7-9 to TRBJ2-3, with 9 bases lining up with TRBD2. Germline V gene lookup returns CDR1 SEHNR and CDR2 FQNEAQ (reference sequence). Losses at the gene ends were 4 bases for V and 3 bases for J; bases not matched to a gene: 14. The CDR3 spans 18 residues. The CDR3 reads CASSSRILAGGRTDTQYF. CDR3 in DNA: TGTGCCAGCAGCTCCCGGATTCTGGCGGGAGGGCGTACAGATACGCAGTATTTT.

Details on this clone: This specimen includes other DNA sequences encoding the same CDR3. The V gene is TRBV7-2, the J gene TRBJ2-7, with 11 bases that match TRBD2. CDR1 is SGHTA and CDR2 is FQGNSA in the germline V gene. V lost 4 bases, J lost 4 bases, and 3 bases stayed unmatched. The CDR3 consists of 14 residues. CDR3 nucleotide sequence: TGTGCCAGCAGCTCTACTAGCGGGGGTTACGAGCAGTACTTC. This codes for CASSSTSGGYEQYF. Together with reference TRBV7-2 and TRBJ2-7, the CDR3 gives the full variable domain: GAGVSQSPSNKVTEKGKDVELRCDPISGHTALYWYRQSLGQGLEFLIYFQGNSAPDKSGLPSDRFSAERTGGSVSTLTIQRTQQEDSAVYLCASSSTSGGYEQYFGPGTRLTVT.

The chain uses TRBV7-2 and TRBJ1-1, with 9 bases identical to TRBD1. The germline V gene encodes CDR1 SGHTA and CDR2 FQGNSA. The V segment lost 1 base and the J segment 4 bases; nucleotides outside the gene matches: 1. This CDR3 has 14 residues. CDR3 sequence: CASSLGTGATEAFF. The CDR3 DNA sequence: TGTGCCAGCAGCTTAGGGACAGGGGCCACTGAAGCTTTCTTT.

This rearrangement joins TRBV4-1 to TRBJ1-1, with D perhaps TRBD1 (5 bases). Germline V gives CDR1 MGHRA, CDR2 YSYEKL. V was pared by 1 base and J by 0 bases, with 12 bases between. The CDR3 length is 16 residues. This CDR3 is CASSQGGRGLNTEAFF. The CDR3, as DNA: TGCGCCAGCAGCCAAGGGGGAAGGGGCCTGAACACTGAAGCTTTCTTT.

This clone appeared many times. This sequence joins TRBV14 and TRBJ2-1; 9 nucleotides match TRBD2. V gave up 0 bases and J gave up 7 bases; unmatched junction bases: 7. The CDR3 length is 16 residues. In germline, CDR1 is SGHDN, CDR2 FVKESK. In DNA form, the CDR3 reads TGTGCCAGCAGCCAAGAAGCCGGACTAGCGAGAAATGAGCAGTTCTTC. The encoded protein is CASSQEAGLARNEQFF.

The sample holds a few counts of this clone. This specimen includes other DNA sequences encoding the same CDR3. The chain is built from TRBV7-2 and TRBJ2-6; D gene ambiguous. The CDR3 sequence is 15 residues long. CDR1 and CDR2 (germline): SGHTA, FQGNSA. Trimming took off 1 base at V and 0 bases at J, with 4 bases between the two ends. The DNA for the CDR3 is TGTGCCAGCAGCTTAGGGAGCTCTGGGGCCAACGTCCTGACTTTC. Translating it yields CASSLGSSGANVLTF.

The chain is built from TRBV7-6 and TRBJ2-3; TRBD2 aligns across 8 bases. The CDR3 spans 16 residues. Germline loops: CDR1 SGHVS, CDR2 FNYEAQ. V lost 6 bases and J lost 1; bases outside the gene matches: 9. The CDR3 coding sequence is TGTGCCAGCAGGCCGACCGGGGGGGCGGGCACAGATACGCAGTATTTT. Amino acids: CASRPTGGAGTDTQYF.